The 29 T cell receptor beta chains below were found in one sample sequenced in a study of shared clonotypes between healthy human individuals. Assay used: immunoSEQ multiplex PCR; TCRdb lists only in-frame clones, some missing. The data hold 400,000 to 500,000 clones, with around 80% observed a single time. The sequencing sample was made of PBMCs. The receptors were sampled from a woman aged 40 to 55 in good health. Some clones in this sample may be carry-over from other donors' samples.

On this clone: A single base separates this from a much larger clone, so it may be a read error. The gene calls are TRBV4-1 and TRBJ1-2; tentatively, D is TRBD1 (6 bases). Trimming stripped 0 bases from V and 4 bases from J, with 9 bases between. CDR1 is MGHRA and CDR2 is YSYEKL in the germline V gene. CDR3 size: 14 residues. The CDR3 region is CASSQDQGSYGYTF. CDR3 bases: TGCGCCAGCAGCCAAGATCAGGGGAGCTATGGCTACACCTTC.

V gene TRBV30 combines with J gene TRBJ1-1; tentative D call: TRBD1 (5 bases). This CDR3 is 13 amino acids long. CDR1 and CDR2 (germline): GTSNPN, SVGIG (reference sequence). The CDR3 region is CANQGRRNTEAFF. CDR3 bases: TGTGCAAATCAGGGCAGGAGGAACACTGAAGCTTTCTTT.

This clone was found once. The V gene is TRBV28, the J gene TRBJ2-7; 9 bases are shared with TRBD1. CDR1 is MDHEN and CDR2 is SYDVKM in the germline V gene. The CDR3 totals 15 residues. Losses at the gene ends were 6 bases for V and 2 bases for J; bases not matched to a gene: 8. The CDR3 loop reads CASSPPRTGAYEQYF. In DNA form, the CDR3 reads TGTGCCAGCAGCCCTCCGAGGACAGGGGCCTACGAGCAGTACTTC.

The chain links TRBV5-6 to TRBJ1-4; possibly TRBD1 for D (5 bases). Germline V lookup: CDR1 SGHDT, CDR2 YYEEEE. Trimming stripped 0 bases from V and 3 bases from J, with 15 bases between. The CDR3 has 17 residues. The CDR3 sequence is CASSLERGGEANEKLFF. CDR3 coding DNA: TGTGCCAGCAGCTTGGAACGTGGGGGTGAGGCTAATGAAAAACTGTTTTTT.

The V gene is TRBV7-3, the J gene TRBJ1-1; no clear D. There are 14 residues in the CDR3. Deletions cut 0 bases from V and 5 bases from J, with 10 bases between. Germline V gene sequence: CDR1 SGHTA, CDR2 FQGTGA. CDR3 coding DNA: TGTGCCAGCAGCTTAACTGGGCGGGGAACTGAAGCTTTCTTT. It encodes CASSLTGRGTEAFF.

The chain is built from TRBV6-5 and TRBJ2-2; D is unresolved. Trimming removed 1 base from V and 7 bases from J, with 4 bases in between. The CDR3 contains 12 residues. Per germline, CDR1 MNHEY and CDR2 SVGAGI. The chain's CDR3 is CASSYLGGELFF. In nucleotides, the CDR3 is TGTGCCAGCAGTTACTTGGGCGGGGAGCTGTTTTTT.

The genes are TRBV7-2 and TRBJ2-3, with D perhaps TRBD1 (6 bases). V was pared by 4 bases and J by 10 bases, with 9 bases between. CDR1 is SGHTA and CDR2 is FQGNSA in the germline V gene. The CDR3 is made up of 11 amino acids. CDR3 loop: CASSSTGSQYF. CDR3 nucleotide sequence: TGTGCCAGCAGCTCCACAGGGTCGCAGTATTTT.

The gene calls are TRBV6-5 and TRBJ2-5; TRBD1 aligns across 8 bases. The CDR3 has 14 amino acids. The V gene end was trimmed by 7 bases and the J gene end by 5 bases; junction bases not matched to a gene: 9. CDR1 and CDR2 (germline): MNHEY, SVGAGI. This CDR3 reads CASTSPGGAETQYF. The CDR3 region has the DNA TGTGCCAGCACCAGTCCAGGGGGCGCGGAGACCCAGTACTTC.

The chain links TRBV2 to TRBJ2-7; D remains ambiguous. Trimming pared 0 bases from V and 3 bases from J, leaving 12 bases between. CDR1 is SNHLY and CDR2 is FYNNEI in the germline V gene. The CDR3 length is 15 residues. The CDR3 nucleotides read TGTGCCAGCAGTGAAGCCACGGGTACGAGCTACGAGCAGTACTTC. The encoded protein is CASSEATGTSYEQYF.

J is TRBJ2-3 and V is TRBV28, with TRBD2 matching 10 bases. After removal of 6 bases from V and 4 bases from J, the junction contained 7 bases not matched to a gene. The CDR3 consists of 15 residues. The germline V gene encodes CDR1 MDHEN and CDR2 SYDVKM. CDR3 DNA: TGTGCCAGCAGACCGACTAGCGGGTGGTCAGATACGCAGTATTTT. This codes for CASRPTSGWSDTQYF.

CDR3 sequence (DNA): TGTGCCAGCAGCCCCCAGTCAAGCTCCTACGAGCAGTACTTC. Amino acids: CASSPQSSSYEQYF. V is TRBV7-2 and J is TRBJ2-7; no clear D. This CDR3 contains 14 residues. Germline CDR1 is SGHTA and CDR2 is FQGNSA. Deletions cut 5 bases from V and 0 bases from J, with 11 bases between. Using reference TRBV7-2 and TRBJ2-7 for the parts outside the CDR3, the full variable domain is GAGVSQSPSNKVTEKGKDVELRCDPISGHTALYWYRQSLGQGLEFLIYFQGNSAPDKSGLPSDRFSAERTGGSVSTLTIQRTQQEDSAVYLCASSPQSSSYEQYFGPGTRLTVT.

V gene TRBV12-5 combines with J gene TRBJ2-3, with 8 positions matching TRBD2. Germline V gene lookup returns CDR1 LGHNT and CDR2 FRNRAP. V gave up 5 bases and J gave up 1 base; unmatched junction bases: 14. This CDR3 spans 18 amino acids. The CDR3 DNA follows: TGTGCTAGTGGTCGAATAGCGGGAAGTCTAATTGGCACAGATACGCAGTATTTT. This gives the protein CASGRIAGSLIGTDTQYF.

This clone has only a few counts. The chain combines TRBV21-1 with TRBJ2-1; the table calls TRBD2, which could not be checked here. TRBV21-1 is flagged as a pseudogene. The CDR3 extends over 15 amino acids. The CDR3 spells CASSGGLAPYNEQFF. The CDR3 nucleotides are TGTGCCAGCAGCGGCGGACTAGCACCCTACAATGAGCAGTTCTTC.

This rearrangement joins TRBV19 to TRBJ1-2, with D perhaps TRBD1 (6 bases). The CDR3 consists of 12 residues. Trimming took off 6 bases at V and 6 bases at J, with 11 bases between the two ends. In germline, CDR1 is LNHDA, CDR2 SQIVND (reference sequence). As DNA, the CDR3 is TGTGCCAGTAGAACAGGGAAGGATGGCTACACCTTC. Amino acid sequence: CASRTGKDGYTF.

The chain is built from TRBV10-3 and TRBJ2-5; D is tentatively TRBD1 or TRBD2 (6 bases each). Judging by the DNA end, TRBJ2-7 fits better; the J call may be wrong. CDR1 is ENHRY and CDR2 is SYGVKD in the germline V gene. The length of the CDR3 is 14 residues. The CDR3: CATRQALGRYEQYF. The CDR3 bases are TGTGCCACGCGACAGGCCCTCGGGAGATACGAGCAGTACTTC.

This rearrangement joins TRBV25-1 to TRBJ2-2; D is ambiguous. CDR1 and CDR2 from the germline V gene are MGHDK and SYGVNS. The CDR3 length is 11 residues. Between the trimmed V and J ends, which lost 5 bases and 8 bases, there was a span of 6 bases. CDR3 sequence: CASSYLGELFF. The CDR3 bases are TGTGCCAGCAGTTATTTGGGGGAGCTGTTTTTT. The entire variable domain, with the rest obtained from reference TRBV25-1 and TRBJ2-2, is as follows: EADIYQTPRYLVIGTGKKITLECSQTMGHDKMYWYQQDPGMELHLIHYSYGVNSTEKGDLSSESTVSRIRTEHFPLTLESARPSHTSQYLCASSYLGELFFGEGSRLTVL.

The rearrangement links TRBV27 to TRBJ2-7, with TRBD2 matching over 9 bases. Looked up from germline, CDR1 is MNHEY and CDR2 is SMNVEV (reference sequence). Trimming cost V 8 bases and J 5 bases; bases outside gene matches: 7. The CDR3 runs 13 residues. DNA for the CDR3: TGTGCCAGCGGGGCGGGAGGGGGCGACGAGCAGTACTTC. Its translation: CASGAGGGDEQYF.

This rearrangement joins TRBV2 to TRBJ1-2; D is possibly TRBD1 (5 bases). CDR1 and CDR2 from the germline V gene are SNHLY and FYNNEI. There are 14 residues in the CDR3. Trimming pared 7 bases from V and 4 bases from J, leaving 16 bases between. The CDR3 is CASTPGPDSYGYTF. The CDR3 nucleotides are TGTGCCAGCACCCCGGGGCCCGACAGCTATGGCTACACCTTC.

The CDR3 coding sequence is TGTGCCAGCAGCTTGGGAGGAGGCCGGGGGGAGACCCAGTACTTC. This codes for CASSLGGGRGETQYF. The rearrangement links TRBV5-4 to TRBJ2-5; perhaps TRBD2 as D (6 bases). This CDR3 spans 15 amino acids. Deletions cut 0 bases from V and 5 bases from J, with 14 bases between. The germline gives CDR1 SGHNT, CDR2 YYREEE (reference sequence).

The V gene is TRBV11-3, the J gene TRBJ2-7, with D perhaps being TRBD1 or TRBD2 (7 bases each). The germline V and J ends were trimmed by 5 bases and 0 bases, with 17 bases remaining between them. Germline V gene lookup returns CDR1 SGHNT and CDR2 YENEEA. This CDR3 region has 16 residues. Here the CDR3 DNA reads TGTGCCAGCAGCCGGGGAGGGACAGCGGACTCCTACGAGCAGTACTTC. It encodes CASSRGGTADSYEQYF.

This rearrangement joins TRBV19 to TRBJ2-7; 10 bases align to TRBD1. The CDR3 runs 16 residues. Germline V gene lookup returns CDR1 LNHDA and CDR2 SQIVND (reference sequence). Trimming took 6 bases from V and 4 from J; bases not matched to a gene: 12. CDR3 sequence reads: CASSSPTTGGGYEQYF. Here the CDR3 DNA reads TGTGCCAGTAGCTCCCCGACGACAGGGGGCGGGTACGAGCAGTACTTC. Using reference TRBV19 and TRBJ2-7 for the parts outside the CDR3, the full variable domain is DGGITQSPKYLFRKEGQNVTLSCEQNLNHDAMYWYRQDPGQGLRLIYYSQIVNDFQKGDIAEGYSVSREKKESFPLTVTSAQKNPTAFYLCASSSPTTGGGYEQYFGPGTRLTVT.

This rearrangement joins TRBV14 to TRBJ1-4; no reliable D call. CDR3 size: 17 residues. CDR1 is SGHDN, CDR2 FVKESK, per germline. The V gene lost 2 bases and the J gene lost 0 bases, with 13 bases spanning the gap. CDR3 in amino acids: CASSQLTDRATNEKLFF. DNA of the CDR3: TGTGCCAGCAGCCAACTTACAGACCGCGCAACTAATGAAAAACTGTTTTTT. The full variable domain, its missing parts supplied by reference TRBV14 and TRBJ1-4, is EAGVTQFPSHSVIEKGQTVTLRCDPISGHDNLYWYRRVMGKEIKFLLHFVKESKQDESGMPNNRFLAERTGGTYSTLKVQPAELEDSGVYFCASSQLTDRATNEKLFFGSGTQLSVL.

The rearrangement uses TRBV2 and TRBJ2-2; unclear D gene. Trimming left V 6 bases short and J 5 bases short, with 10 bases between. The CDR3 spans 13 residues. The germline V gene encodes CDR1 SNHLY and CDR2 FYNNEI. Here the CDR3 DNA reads TGTGCCAGCAGCCCCTTCGAGACCGGGGAGCTGTTTTTT. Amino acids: CASSPFETGELFF.

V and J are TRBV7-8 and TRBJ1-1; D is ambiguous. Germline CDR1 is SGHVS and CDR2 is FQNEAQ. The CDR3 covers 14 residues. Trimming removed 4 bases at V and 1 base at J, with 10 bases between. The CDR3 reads CASSWRSGNTEAFF. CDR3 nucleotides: TGTGCCAGCAGCTGGAGGAGTGGGAACACTGAAGCTTTCTTT.

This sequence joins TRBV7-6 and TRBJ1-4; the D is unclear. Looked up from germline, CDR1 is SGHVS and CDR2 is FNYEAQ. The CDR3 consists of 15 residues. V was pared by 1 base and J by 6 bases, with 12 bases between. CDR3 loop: CASSLGAMAYEKLFF. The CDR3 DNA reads TGTGCCAGCAGCTTAGGCGCCATGGCTTATGAAAAACTGTTTTTT.

CDR3 sequence: CASSLWTGEANTEAFF. In DNA, the CDR3 is TGCGCCAGCAGCTTGTGGACAGGGGAGGCGAACACTGAAGCTTTCTTT. The J gene is TRBJ1-1, the V gene TRBV5-1, with 9 bases aligning to TRBD1. The CDR3 is 16 residues long. With 1 base clipped from V and 1 base from J, the junction kept 5 bases outside the gene matches. CDR1 and CDR2 (germline): SGHRS, YFSETQ.

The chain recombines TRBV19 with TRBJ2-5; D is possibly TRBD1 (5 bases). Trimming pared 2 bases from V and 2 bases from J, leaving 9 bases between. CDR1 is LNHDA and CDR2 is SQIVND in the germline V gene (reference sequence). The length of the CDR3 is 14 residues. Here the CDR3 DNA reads TGTGCCAGTAGTATATCGACAGTTCAAGAGACCCAGTACTTC. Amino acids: CASSISTVQETQYF. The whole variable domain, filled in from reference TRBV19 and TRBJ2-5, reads DGGITQSPKYLFRKEGQNVTLSCEQNLNHDAMYWYRQDPGQGLRLIYYSQIVNDFQKGDIAEGYSVSREKKESFPLTVTSAQKNPTAFYLCASSISTVQETQYFGPGTRLLVL.

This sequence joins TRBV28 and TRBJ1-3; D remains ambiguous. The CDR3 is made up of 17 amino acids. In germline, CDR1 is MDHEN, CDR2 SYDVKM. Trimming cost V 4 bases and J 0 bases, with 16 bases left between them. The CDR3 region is CASSSYRRMNSGNTIYF. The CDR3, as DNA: TGTGCCAGCAGTTCCTACAGACGGATGAACTCTGGAAACACCATATATTTT.

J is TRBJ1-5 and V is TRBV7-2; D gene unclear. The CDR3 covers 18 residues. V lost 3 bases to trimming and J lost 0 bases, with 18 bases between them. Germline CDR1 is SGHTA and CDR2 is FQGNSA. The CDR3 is CASSLSERPPYSNQPQHF. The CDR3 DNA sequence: TGTGCCAGCAGCTTGTCCGAGCGCCCGCCATATAGCAATCAGCCCCAGCATTTT.